The 12 T cell receptor beta chains reported below all come from one sample, sequenced in a study of blood T cell repertoires in COVID-19. Sequenced by immunoSEQ multiplex PCR; TCRdb stores in-frame clones only, minus some. The table includes roughly 120,000 clones, roughly 90% detected once. The specimen was peripheral blood. These receptors were collected from a man aged 45-60 years with active COVID-19.

This chain connects TRBV4-1 to TRBJ1-2; a weak D match, TRBD1 (6 bases). CDR3 length: 16 amino acids. The V end lost 0 bases, the J end lost 2 bases, and 13 bases lay between the germline ends. Per germline, CDR1 MGHRA and CDR2 YSYEKL. In nucleotides, the CDR3 is TGCGCCAGCAGCCAAGATACCGGGCAGGGGAACTATGGCTACACCTTC. Translating gives CASSQDTGQGNYGYTF.

This clone has a handful of counts. This chain uses TRBV11-2 with TRBJ1-6; a weak D match, TRBD1 (6 bases). The CDR3 is made up of 15 amino acids. CDR1 SGHAT and CDR2 FQNNGV come from the germline V gene. Trimming shortened V by 5 bases and J by 6 bases, and 14 bases separated the two germline ends. The CDR3 DNA follows: TGTGCCAGCAGCCTAACTGGACAGCTTAATTCACCCCTCCACTTT. Residues: CASSLTGQLNSPLHF.

The table lists this clone with a count of one. The rearrangement links TRBV3-1 (or the pseudogene TRBV3-2) to TRBJ2-2, with a possible D match to TRBD2 (7 bases). Germline CDR1 and CDR2: LGHDT and YNNKEL (reference sequence). The CDR3 is made up of 16 amino acids. The V and J ends lost 1 base and 4 bases respectively, with 13 bases between them. The CDR3 nucleotides read TGTGCCAGCAGCCAAGTGGGGGGGCGCAGCACCGGGGAGCTGTTTTTT. As protein: CASSQVGGRSTGELFF.

The chain combines TRBV10-2 with TRBJ1-2, with a tentative D call TRBD1 (5 bases). CDR1 and CDR2 from the germline V gene are WSHSY and SAAADI. The CDR3 length is 14 residues. Trimming removed 6 bases at V and 4 bases at J, with 15 bases between. The CDR3 here is CASRGDSWAYGYTF. The CDR3 bases are TGCGCCAGCAGAGGGGATTCCTGGGCCTATGGCTACACCTTC.

The genes are TRBV29-1 and TRBJ2-1; 7 positions match TRBD2. The CDR3 contains 14 residues. With V trimmed by 6 bases and J by 3 bases, 8 bases remained unmatched. Germline values: CDR1 SQVTM, CDR2 ANQGSEA. CDR3 in amino acids: CSVEGGEHYNEQFF. The CDR3 DNA follows: TGCAGCGTCGAGGGAGGGGAGCACTACAATGAGCAGTTCTTC.

The chain has TRBV19 and TRBJ2-1, with 14 nucleotides matching TRBD2. Germline CDR1 and CDR2: LNHDA and SQIVND (reference sequence). Germline trimming cut 6 bases from V and 5 bases from J; bases unmatched to any gene: 6. The CDR3 consists of 16 residues. The CDR3 sequence: CASSRTSGRPNNEQFF. The CDR3 DNA reads as TGTGCCAGTAGCCGGACTAGCGGGAGGCCCAACAATGAGCAGTTCTTC.

The rearrangement joins TRBV6-5 to TRBJ1-1, with a weak D call TRBD1 (5 bases). This CDR3 region has 13 residues. Germline V gives CDR1 MNHEY, CDR2 SVGAGI. V lost 7 bases, J lost 1 base, and 10 bases lay in between. This chain's CDR3 is CASKVQGNTEAFF. CDR3 nucleotide sequence: TGTGCCAGCAAGGTCCAGGGGAACACTGAAGCTTTCTTT.

The chain recombines TRBV24-1 with TRBJ2-2; 8 nucleotides align to TRBD1. Trimming removed 6 bases from V and 3 bases from J; junction bases left unmatched: 8. CDR1 is KGHDR and CDR2 is SFDVKD in the germline V gene. CDR3 length: 16 amino acids. The CDR3 spells CATSTSGQGDTGELFF. The DNA of the CDR3 is TGTGCCACCAGTACCTCTGGACAGGGCGACACCGGGGAGCTGTTTTTT.

The gene calls are TRBV5-8 and TRBJ1-4; 7 bases line up with TRBD1. The CDR3 loop spans 15 amino acids. V was clipped by 3 bases and J by 5 bases; unmatched bases: 7. Germline CDR1 is SGHTS and CDR2 is YDEGEE. CDR3 protein: CASSWYRGGNEKLFF. DNA of the CDR3: TGTGCCAGCAGCTGGTACAGGGGCGGAAATGAAAAACTGTTTTTT.

The CDR3 spells CASSFNELRGTNEKLFF. DNA of the CDR3: TGTGCCAGCAGCTTCAATGAACTCCGAGGGACTAATGAAAAACTGTTTTTT. This rearrangement joins TRBV5-8 to TRBJ1-4; D remains unclear. Germline V lookup: CDR1 SGHTS, CDR2 YDEGEE. The CDR3 has 17 amino acids. V lost 2 bases and J lost 2, with 16 bases in between. The full variable domain, with the rest looked up from reference TRBV5-8 and TRBJ1-4, is EAGVTQSPTHLIKTRGQQATLRCSPISGHTSVYWYQQALGLGLQFLLWYDEGEERNRGNFPPRFSGRQFPNYSSELNVNALELEDSALYLCASSFNELRGTNEKLFFGSGTQLSVL.

This clone was picked up one time. The rearrangement uses TRBV3-1 (or the pseudogene TRBV3-2) and TRBJ1-6; no definite D call. This CDR3 has 17 amino acids. Germline CDR1 reads LGHDT; CDR2 reads YNNKEL (reference sequence). V was trimmed by 4 bases and J by 3 bases, leaving 16 bases between them. In nucleotides, the CDR3 is TGTGCCAGCAGCCGAGACGGTTCCTCTCTCTATAATTCACCCCTCCACTTT. It translates to CASSRDGSSLYNSPLHF.

The J gene is TRBJ1-1, the V gene TRBV27; 10 bases line up with TRBD1. Trimming removed 7 bases from V and 8 bases from J; junction bases left unmatched: 7. The CDR3 is 13 amino acids. Germline assignment: CDR1 MNHEY and CDR2 SMNVEV (reference sequence). This chain's CDR3 is CASKLTGGLEAFF. CDR3 in DNA: TGTGCCAGCAAATTGACAGGGGGCCTAGAAGCTTTCTTT.